The 5 T cell receptor beta chains in this list originate from one sample, sequenced in a study of graft-versus-host responses after intestinal transplantation. Antigens of these TCRs are unknown. Profiling relied on immunoSEQ multiplex PCR, and the TCRdb table lists in-frame clones only, not all of them. The table has tens of thousands of clones, less than 95% seen once; the top ten hold 7.6%. This sample comprised unstimulated CD8+ T cells sorted from spleen or lymph node cells, obtained before transplant. The receptor source for this set is a human donor who was the organ donor for an intestinal transplant.

The rearrangement joins TRBV25-1 to TRBJ2-7; TRBD1 matches 9 bases. Germline CDR1 reads MGHDK; CDR2 reads SYGVNS. Trimming took 4 bases from V and 5 from J; bases not matched to a gene: 6. This CDR3 has 14 amino acids. This CDR3 reads CASSAGTGLNEQYF. The DNA of the CDR3 is TGTGCCAGCAGTGCGGGGACAGGGTTAAACGAGCAGTACTTC.

V and J are TRBV7-9 and TRBJ2-2, with 9 bases fitting TRBD2. CDR1 and CDR2 from the germline V gene are SEHNR and FQNEAQ (reference sequence). V shed 5 bases and J 4 bases; nucleotides not matched to a gene: 11. The CDR3 runs 17 residues. The CDR3: CASSPELGGRATGELFF. Here the CDR3 DNA reads TGTGCCAGCAGCCCCGAACTGGGCGGGAGGGCCACCGGGGAGCTGTTTTTT.

In the case of this clone: The identical CDR3 is also encoded by other nucleotide sequences in the sample. The chain recombines TRBV4-2 with TRBJ2-2, with a tentative D call TRBD2 (6 bases). Between the trimmed V and J ends, which lost 1 base and 7 bases, there was a span of 7 bases. CDR3 length: 13 residues. CDR1 is LGHNA, CDR2 YNFKEQ, per germline. CDR3 protein: CASSQGRGGELFF. The CDR3 DNA is TGTGCCAGCAGCCAAGGGCGGGGCGGGGAGCTGTTTTTT.

A few counts support this clone. The rearrangement joins TRBV9 to TRBJ2-2; TRBD1 is a possible D gene (5 bases). The CDR3 totals 17 residues. The V and J ends lost 1 base and 1 base respectively, with 14 bases between them. Germline values: CDR1 SGDLS, CDR2 YYNGEE. The CDR3 nucleotides are TGTGCCAGCAGCGTAAAGAGGAACACAGGGAACACCGGGGAGCTGTTTTTT. This translates into CASSVKRNTGNTGELFF.

The chain links TRBV4-1 to TRBJ2-6; 8 bases align to TRBD1. The CDR3 runs 19 residues. Germline V gene lookup returns CDR1 MGHRA and CDR2 YSYEKL. Trimming at V came to 2 bases and at J to 0 bases, leaving 9 bases not matched to a gene. The CDR3 loop is CASSQHPGTGPSGANVLTF. The CDR3 DNA reads TGCGCCAGCAGCCAACACCCCGGGACAGGTCCCTCTGGGGCCAACGTCCTGACTTTC.